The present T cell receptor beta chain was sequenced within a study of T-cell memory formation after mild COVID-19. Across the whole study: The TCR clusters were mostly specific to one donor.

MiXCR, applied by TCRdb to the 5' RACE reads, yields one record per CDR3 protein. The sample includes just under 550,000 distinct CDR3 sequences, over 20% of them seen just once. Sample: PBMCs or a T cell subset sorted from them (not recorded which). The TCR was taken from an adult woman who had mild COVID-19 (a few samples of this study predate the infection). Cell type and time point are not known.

The CDR3 DNA reads as TGCAGCGTTGATGACGGCAGCTACACCTTC. Translating it yields CSVDDGSYTF. The gene calls are TRBV29-1 and TRBJ1-2; D not certain. The CDR3 runs 10 residues. V was clipped by 3 bases and J by 9 bases, with 8 bases between them. Looked up from germline, CDR1 is SQVTM and CDR2 is ANQGSEA.